Shown below are 2 T cell receptor beta chains from a single sample sequenced in a study of early T cells in non-severe SARS-CoV-2 infection. TCRdb independently ran MiXCR on the 5' RACE reads; one entry per CDR3 protein. The data contain nearly 30,000 distinct CDR3 sequences, 5.7% of them singletons. The sequencing input was whole blood. These receptors were obtained from an adult who was a healthcare worker with PCR-confirmed SARS-CoV-2 infection or an uninfected control (not recorded which).

The chain recombines TRBV29-1 with TRBJ2-1; 11 nucleotides line up with TRBD1. Germline-derived CDR1 and CDR2 are SQVTM and ANQGSEA. V lost 8 bases and J lost 8; bases outside the gene matches: 17. CDR3 length equals 16 residues. The CDR3 DNA follows: TGCAGCCCCAAGAGGGAGGGACAGGGGGTTATTGATGAGCAGTTCTTC. It is translated as CSPKREGQGVIDEQFF.

The chain joins TRBV6-6 to TRBJ2-2, with 10 bases matching TRBD2. Germline CDR1 MNHNY, CDR2 SVGAGI (reference sequence). V lost 4 bases, J lost 8 bases, and 7 bases stayed unmatched. The CDR3 extends over 15 amino acids. CDR3 protein: CASSLVVLAGGELFF. Written as DNA, the CDR3 is TGTGCCAGCAGTTTGGTAGTACTAGCGGGGGGGGAGCTGTTTTTT.